The clone carrying this T cell receptor beta chain was counted only a few times. For the second PCR, which ran for about 6 to 12 cycles, a sample-barcoded 5' primer and a J-beta primer mix were used. TCRdb called the 5' RACE reads again in MiXCR, with one record for every CDR3 protein. The data show about 1,500,000 distinct CDR3 sequences, around 42% seen once. The data were obtained in a study of blood T cells in healthy people across ages. The trim removed 7 bases at V and 5 bases at J, leaving 8 bases unmatched. There are 13 residues in the CDR3. Germline loops: CDR1 DFQATT, CDR2 SNEGSKA (reference sequence).

Input material: blood. This receptor was obtained from a woman aged 18-29 years in good health. This rearrangement joins TRBV20-1 to TRBJ2-4, with 7 bases identical to TRBD2. CDR3 loop: CSGGGGTQNIQYF. The DNA for the CDR3 is TGCAGTGGTGGGGGAGGGACGCAAAACATTCAGTACTTC.